This T cell receptor beta chain was observed in a study of early T cells in non-severe SARS-CoV-2 infection. The germline CDR1 and CDR2 sequences are GTSNPN and SVGIG (reference sequence). V was trimmed by 3 bases and J by 10 bases, leaving 16 bases between them. The CDR3 contains 13 residues. This clonotype came up a few times. Individual cDNA molecules received unique molecular identifiers during library preparation. TCRdb processed the 5' RACE reads anew with MiXCR; each CDR3 protein has one entry. The data show 70,000 to 75,000 distinct CDR3 sequences, 12% seen once. The chain carries TRBV30 and TRBJ2-1, with a possible D match to TRBD2 (6 bases). Sequencing was performed on whole blood. The source is an adult who was a healthcare worker with PCR-confirmed SARS-CoV-2 infection or an uninfected control (not recorded which). CDR3 loop: CAWRGGPSAEQFF. The CDR3 coding sequence is TGTGCCTGGAGGGGGGGACCCTCGGCAGAGCAGTTCTTC.